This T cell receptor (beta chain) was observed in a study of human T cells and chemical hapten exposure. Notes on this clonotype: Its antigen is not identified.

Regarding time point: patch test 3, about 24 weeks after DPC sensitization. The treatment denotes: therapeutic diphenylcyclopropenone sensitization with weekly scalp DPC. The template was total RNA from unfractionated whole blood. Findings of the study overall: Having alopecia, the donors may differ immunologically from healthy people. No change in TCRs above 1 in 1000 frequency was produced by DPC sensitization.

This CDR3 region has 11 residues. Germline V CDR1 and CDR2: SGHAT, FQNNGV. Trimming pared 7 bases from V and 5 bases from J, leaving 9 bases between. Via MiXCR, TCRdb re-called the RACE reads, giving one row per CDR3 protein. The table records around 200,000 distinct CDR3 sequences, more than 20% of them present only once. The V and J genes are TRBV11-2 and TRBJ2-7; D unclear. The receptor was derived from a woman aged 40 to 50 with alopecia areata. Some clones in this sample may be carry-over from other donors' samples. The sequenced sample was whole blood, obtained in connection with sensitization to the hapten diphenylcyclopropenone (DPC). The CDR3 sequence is CASNSFNEQYF. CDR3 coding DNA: TGTGCCAGCAATTCCTTTAACGAGCAGTACTTC.